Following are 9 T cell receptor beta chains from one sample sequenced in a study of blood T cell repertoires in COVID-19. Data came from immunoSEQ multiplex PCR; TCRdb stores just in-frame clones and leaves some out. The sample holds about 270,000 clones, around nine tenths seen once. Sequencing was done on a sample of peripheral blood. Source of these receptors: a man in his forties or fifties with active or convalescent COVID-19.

CDR3 protein: CASSITGQFQETQYF. The DNA for the CDR3 is TGTGCCAGTAGTATAACAGGACAGTTCCAAGAGACCCAGTACTTC. V usage is TRBV19 and J usage is TRBJ2-5; D perhaps matches TRBD1 (6 bases). The CDR3 covers 15 residues. Looked up from germline, CDR1 is LNHDA and CDR2 is SQIVND (reference sequence). The germline V and J ends were trimmed by 2 bases and 1 base, with 11 bases remaining between them. The full variable domain, completed using reference TRBV19 and TRBJ2-5, is DGGITQSPKYLFRKEGQNVTLSCEQNLNHDAMYWYRQDPGQGLRLIYYSQIVNDFQKGDIAEGYSVSREKKESFPLTVTSAQKNPTAFYLCASSITGQFQETQYFGPGTRLLVL.

CDR3 coding DNA: TGTGCCTGGAGTTTAGGACAGGGCTACTCTGGAAACACCATATATTTT. Encoded protein: CAWSLGQGYSGNTIYF. The V gene is TRBV30, the J gene TRBJ1-3; 8 bases map to TRBD1. Trimming at V came to 2 bases and at J to 0 bases, leaving 6 bases not matched to a gene. Germline CDR1 and CDR2: GTSNPN and SVGIG (reference sequence). This CDR3 is built from 16 residues. The full variable domain, rest sourced from reference TRBV30 and TRBJ1-3, is SQTIHQWPATLVQPVGSPLSLECTVEGTSNPNLYWYRQAAGRGLQLLFYSVGIGQISSEVPQNLSASRPQDRQFILSSKKLLLSDSGFYLCAWSLGQGYSGNTIYFGEGSWLTVV.

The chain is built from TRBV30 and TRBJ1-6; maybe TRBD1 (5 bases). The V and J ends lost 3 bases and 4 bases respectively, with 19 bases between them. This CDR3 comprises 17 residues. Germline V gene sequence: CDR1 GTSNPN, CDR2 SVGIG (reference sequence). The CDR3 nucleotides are TGTGCCTGGAGGGGGCCGCATGGCACAGCTTATAATTCACCCCTCCACTTT. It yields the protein CAWRGPHGTAYNSPLHF.

This CDR3 reads CASSLAVSGSRDTQYF. In DNA, the CDR3 is TGTGCCAGCAGCTTGGCCGTGAGTGGGAGTAGGGATACGCAGTATTTT. The chain has TRBV5-8 and TRBJ2-3, with D possibly TRBD2 on 5 matching bases. V dropped 0 bases and J dropped 6 bases, with 17 bases sitting between them. CDR1 is SGHTS and CDR2 is YDEGEE in the germline V gene. The CDR3 has 16 residues.

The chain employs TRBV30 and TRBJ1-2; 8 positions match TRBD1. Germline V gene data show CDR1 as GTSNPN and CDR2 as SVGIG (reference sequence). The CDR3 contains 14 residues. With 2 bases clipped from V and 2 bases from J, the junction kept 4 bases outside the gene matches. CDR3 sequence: CAWSLDRENYGYTF. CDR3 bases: TGTGCCTGGAGTTTGGACAGGGAGAACTATGGCTACACCTTC.

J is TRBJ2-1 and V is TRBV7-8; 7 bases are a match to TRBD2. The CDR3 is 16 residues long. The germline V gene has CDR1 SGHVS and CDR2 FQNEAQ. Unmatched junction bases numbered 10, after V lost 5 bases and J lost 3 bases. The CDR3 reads CASSPQEASGYNEQFF. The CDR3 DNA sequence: TGTGCCAGCAGCCCCCAAGAGGCTAGCGGCTACAATGAGCAGTTCTTC.

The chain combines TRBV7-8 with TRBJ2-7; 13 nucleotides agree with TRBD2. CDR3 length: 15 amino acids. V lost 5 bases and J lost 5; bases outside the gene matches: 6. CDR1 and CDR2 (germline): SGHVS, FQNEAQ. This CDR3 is CASSQGTSGTHEQYF. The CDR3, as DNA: TGTGCCAGCAGCCAAGGGACTAGCGGGACCCACGAGCAGTACTTC.

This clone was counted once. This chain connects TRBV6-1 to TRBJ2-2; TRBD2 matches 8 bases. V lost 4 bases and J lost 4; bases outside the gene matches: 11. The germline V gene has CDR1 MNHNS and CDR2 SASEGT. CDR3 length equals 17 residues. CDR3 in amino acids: CASSARTSGISTGELFF. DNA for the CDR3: TGTGCCAGCAGTGCCCGAACTAGCGGAATATCCACCGGGGAGCTGTTTTTT.

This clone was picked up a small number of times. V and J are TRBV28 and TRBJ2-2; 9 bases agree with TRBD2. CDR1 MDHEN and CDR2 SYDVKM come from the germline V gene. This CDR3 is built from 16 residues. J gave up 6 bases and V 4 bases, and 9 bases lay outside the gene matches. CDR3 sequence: CASSSPPGGGAGELFF. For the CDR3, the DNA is TGTGCCAGCAGTTCTCCCCCCGGCGGGGGGGCCGGGGAGCTGTTTTTT.